These T cell receptor beta chains were read from a single sample in a study of blood T cell repertoires in COVID-19. Profiled with immunoSEQ multiplex PCR; TCRdb holds only in-frame clones, not every one. The sample has around 67,000 clones, about four fifths seen once. The sequencing sample was made of peripheral blood. These receptors were obtained from a man between 65 and 79 years old with acute or convalescent COVID-19. Both conserved end residues are part of each CDR3. A D gene is named only where the DNA matches it firmly. Size is stated for part of the rows, as once, few or many counts, or as a class when the clone is expanded.

J gene,V gene,D gene,clone size,CDR3 protein,CDR3 DNA
TRBJ2-7,TRBV19,.,.,CASSIDPRGEQYF,TGTGCCAGTAGTATAGATCCCCGAGGCGAGCAGTACTTC
TRBJ2-7,TRBV11-3,.,.,CASSLGPGYEQYF,TGTGCCAGCAGCTTAGGCCCCGGCTACGAGCAGTACTTC
TRBJ1-1,TRBV7-9,.,.,CASSSTVITHGGKNTEAFF,TGTGCCAGCAGCTCGACCGTTATCACGCACGGGGGGAAGAACACTGAAGCTTTCTTT
TRBJ2-3,TRBV7-2,TRBD2,.,CASSRSGNGVDTQYF,TGTGCCAGCAGCCGTAGCGGGAACGGGGTAGATACGCAGTATTTT
TRBJ2-1,TRBV11-3,.,.,CASSLGGAGARNEQFF,TGTGCCAGCAGCTTAGGGGGGGCGGGAGCTAGGAATGAGCAGTTCTTC
TRBJ2-7,TRBV7-8,.,.,CASSLNSGGSSYEQYF,TGTGCCAGCAGCTTAAACTCCGGGGGAAGCTCCTACGAGCAGTACTTC
TRBJ2-7,TRBV28,TRBD2,.,CASRGGLAAYEQYF,TGTGCCAGCCGGGGGGGGCTAGCCGCCTACGAGCAGTACTTC
TRBJ2-7,TRBV6-2/TRBV6-3,TRBD2,.,CASSSGLADLYEQYF,TGTGCCAGCAGTTCGGGACTAGCGGACCTCTACGAGCAGTACTTC
TRBJ2-7,TRBV5-6,.,once,CASTDRSYEQYF,TGTGCCAGCACCGACAGGTCCTACGAGCAGTACTTC
TRBJ1-6,TRBV7-3,TRBD1,.,CASSPGQTNSPLHF,TGTGCCAGCAGTCCGGGACAGACCAATTCACCCCTCCACTTT
TRBJ1-5,TRBV4-3,.,.,CASSPTRVGRNQPQHF,TGCGCCAGCAGCCCTACCAGGGTCGGGCGCAATCAGCCCCAGCATTTT
TRBJ1-5,TRBV19,TRBD1,once,CASRGTGGLQPQHF,TGTGCCAGTAGGGGGACAGGGGGTCTTCAGCCCCAGCATTTT
TRBJ1-2,TRBV28,TRBD1,.,CASSSGTGAGYTF,TGTGCCAGCAGCTCCGGGACAGGGGCTGGCTACACCTTC
TRBJ2-7,TRBV6-5,TRBD1,.,CASSLTGREQYF,TGTGCCAGCAGTCTGACAGGGCGCGAGCAGTACTTC
TRBJ2-7,TRBV4-1,TRBD1,few,CASSQVGQNYEQYF,TGCGCCAGCAGCCAGGTGGGACAGAACTACGAGCAGTACTTC
TRBJ2-3,TRBV20-1,.,.,CSASIGFLGGTQYF,TGCAGTGCTAGTATCGGGTTCTTGGGGGGTACGCAGTATTTT
TRBJ2-2,TRBV5-1,.,.,CASSLAGDTNTGELFF,TGCGCCAGCAGCTTGGCTGGGGACACCAACACCGGGGAGCTGTTTTTT
TRBJ2-1,TRBV25-1,TRBD2,once,CASRTSGRVDEQFF,TGTGCCAGCCGGACTAGCGGGAGGGTAGATGAGCAGTTCTTC
TRBJ1-5,TRBV19,TRBD1,.,CASSLDREGVKPQHF,TGTGCCAGTAGTCTCGACAGGGAAGGAGTAAAGCCCCAGCATTTT
TRBJ2-2,TRBV19,TRBD2,.,CASSTGGGRVGELFF,TGTGCCAGTAGTACTGGCGGGGGGCGGGTCGGGGAGCTGTTTTTT
TRBJ1-4,TRBV28,TRBD1,many,CASSSGETGRREKLFF,TGTGCCAGCAGTTCTGGAGAGACAGGGCGACGGGAAAAACTGTTTTTT
TRBJ1-1,TRBV11-1,.,.,CASSSHGQRNTEAFF,TGTGCCAGCAGCTCCCACGGACAGAGGAACACTGAAGCTTTCTTT
TRBJ2-1,TRBV25-1,.,.,CATGSGGSLYNEQFF,TGTGCCACTGGGTCAGGTGGGAGTCTCTACAATGAGCAGTTCTTC
TRBJ2-7,TRBV18,TRBD1,.,CASSPNRGVYEQYF,TGTGCCAGCTCGCCCAACAGGGGCGTCTACGAGCAGTACTTC
TRBJ2-6,TRBV10-2,TRBD1,few,CASWGQGPYTEPFF,TGCGCCAGCTGGGGACAGGGACCCTACACTGAGCCGTTCTTC
TRBJ2-1,TRBV4-2,.,.,CASSPAEGAYNEQFF,TGTGCCAGCAGTCCCGCCGAGGGGGCCTACAATGAGCAGTTCTTC
TRBJ2-7,TRBV27,.,.,CASRATGSYEQYF,TGTGCCAGCAGAGCGACGGGCTCCTACGAGCAGTACTTC
TRBJ1-4,TRBV4-3,TRBD1,.,CASSQDHGGRGNNEKLFF,TGCGCCAGCAGCCAAGATCACGGGGGCAGGGGGAATAATGAAAAACTGTTTTTT
TRBJ2-3,TRBV7-9,TRBD2,once,CASSLGQTQAGGRRGTQYF,TGTGCCAGCAGCTTAGGACAAACCCAAGCGGGAGGGCGGAGGGGGACGCAGTATTTT
TRBJ2-1,TRBV6-2/TRBV6-3,.,.,CASSSIRYNEQFF,TGTGCCAGCAGTTCGATCAGGTACAATGAGCAGTTCTTC
TRBJ2-7,TRBV5-4,.,.,CASSPPTATSSYEQYF,TGTGCCAGCAGCCCGCCGACAGCGACGAGCTCCTACGAGCAGTACTTC
TRBJ2-6,TRBV6-2/TRBV6-3,.,.,CASSWGTLGANVLTF,TGTGCCAGCAGTTGGGGGACTCTTGGGGCCAACGTCCTGACTTTC
TRBJ2-7,TRBV19,.,.,CASSMTTWNYEQYF,TGTGCCAGTAGTATGACTACCTGGAACTACGAGCAGTACTTC
TRBJ2-2,TRBV2,.,once,CASRGVINTGELFF,TGTGCCAGCAGGGGCGTCATTAACACCGGGGAGCTGTTTTTT
TRBJ2-1,TRBV5-1,TRBD1,.,CASRNGTGPYNEQFF,TGCGCCAGCAGGAACGGGACAGGGCCATACAATGAGCAGTTCTTC
TRBJ1-3,TRBV5-1,.,once,CASSLNGGRGNTIYF,TGCGCCAGCAGCTTGAACGGGGGGCGCGGAAACACCATATATTTT
TRBJ2-1,TRBV9,.,.,CASSAPLGQLTYNEQFF,TGTGCCAGCAGCGCCCCGTTAGGACAGTTAACCTACAATGAGCAGTTCTTC
TRBJ1-6,TRBV5-4,.,once,CASSLSNSPLHF,TGTGCCAGCAGCTTGAGCAATTCACCCCTCCACTTT
TRBJ2-2,TRBV19,TRBD1,.,CASSIGQGRANTGELFF,TGTGCCAGTAGTATCGGACAGGGGAGGGCGAACACCGGGGAGCTGTTTTTT
TRBJ1-2,TRBV19,TRBD1,.,CARIDRGNYGYTF,TGTGCCAGAATCGACAGGGGGAACTATGGCTACACCTTC
TRBJ1-2,TRBV9,TRBD1,.,CASSAGTGYGYTF,TGTGCCAGCAGCGCCGGGACAGGCTATGGCTACACCTTC
TRBJ1-3,TRBV5-6,.,.,CASSLASSGNTIYF,TGTGCCAGCAGCTTAGCGAGCTCTGGAAACACCATATATTTT